The sequence of this TCR beta chain was determined in a study of control samples from healthy donors and cancer patients. The protocol was immunoSEQ multiplex PCR, while the TCRdb copy is restricted to in-frame clones and leaves out a portion. The sample shows over 65,000 clones, about 88% of them seen only once. The V end lost 7 bases, the J end lost 1 base, and 9 bases lay between the germline ends. CDR1 is LNHDA and CDR2 is SQIVND in the germline V gene (reference sequence). The CDR3 is 13 residues long. The sample was PBMCs. V and J are TRBV19 and TRBJ2-3; possibly TRBD1 for D (6 bases). The sequence derives from a woman aged 45-60 years with colorectal cancer. As DNA, the CDR3 is TGTGCCAGTACAGGGGATGGCACAGATACGCAGTATTTT. Its translation: CASTGDGTDTQYF.